This T cell receptor beta chain was profiled in a study of blood T cell repertoires in COVID-19. TCRdb's table, derived via immunoSEQ multiplex PCR, lists solely in-frame clones and lacks some. The data contain some 16,000 clones, over 75% of them singletons. Germline V lookup: CDR1 MNHNY, CDR2 SVGAGI (reference sequence). V lost 5 bases to trimming and J lost 3 bases; unmatched junction nucleotides: 12. The CDR3 has 18 residues. This TCR was sampled from a human donor with active COVID-19. The donor label of this sample is uncertain. The gene calls are TRBV6-6 and TRBJ2-1, with 11 nucleotides matching TRBD2. Sequencing was done on a sample of peripheral blood. CDR3 in amino acids: CASSQKSGLAGSYNEQFF. The CDR3 bases are TGTGCCAGCAGTCAAAAGTCCGGACTAGCGGGTAGCTACAATGAGCAGTTCTTC.